This TCR beta chain was documented in a study of blood T cell repertoires in COVID-19. Germline loops: CDR1 LNHDA, CDR2 SQIVND (reference sequence). The CDR3 is 13 amino acids. Trimming cost V 6 bases and J 3 bases; bases outside gene matches: 5. TCRdb's table, derived via immunoSEQ multiplex PCR, lists solely in-frame clones and lacks some. The sample shows some 360,000 clones, about 88% of them seen only once. Sequenced material: PBMCs or T cells enriched from blood (not recorded which). The rearrangement joins TRBV19 to TRBJ2-7; 7 bases line up with TRBD2. The receptor was isolated from a woman aged 30 to 39 who had been exposed to COVID-19. The CDR3 DNA reads TGTGCCAGTAGGGCTAGCGGAAACTACGAGCAGTACTTC. This translates into CASRASGNYEQYF.